The source of this TCR beta chain is a study of shared clonotypes between healthy human individuals. Study details: Per-donor plates numbered three CD4 naive, three CD4 memory, two CD8 naive and one CD8 memory. Study conclusions and caveats: Generation of non-shared clonotypes was less probable than generation of clonotypes shared by all four donors.

To note about this clone: As yet, its antigen is unknown.

The germline gives CDR1 MNHNY, CDR2 SVGAGI (reference sequence). CDR3 length: 15 amino acids. V lost 2 bases and J 7 bases, leaving 14 bases between the germline ends. The material for each subset, its genomic DNA, was split evenly across several immunoSEQ plates. Only in-frame clones appear in the TCRdb table, and some are missing; sequencing was by immunoSEQ multiplex PCR. The sample includes about 980,000 clones, around three quarters seen only once; the top ten take about 1.5%. Donors were healthy HIV-negative adults without recently reported acute infections or vaccinations. Input material: memory CD4+ T cells sorted from blood. The subset: CD45RA-negative fraction. The source of this sequence is a man between 18 and 35 years old in good health. V usage is TRBV6-6 and J usage is TRBJ1-4; D may be TRBD1 (5 bases). This CDR3 reads CASSYVIGVREKLFF. The CDR3 DNA reads TGTGCCAGCAGTTACGTTATAGGGGTGCGTGAAAAACTGTTTTTT.